This T cell receptor beta chain was captured by sequencing in a study of CD8 T cells in ankylosing spondylitis. General study results and limits: A motif of fewer than ten highly homologous TCR beta variants was seen as apparently characteristic of ankylosing spondylitis blood.

TCRdb reanalysed the 5' RACE reads using MiXCR and keeps one entry per CDR3 protein. The repertoire holds some 700,000 distinct CDR3 sequences, over 15% seen once, with over 15% in the top ten. The sample holds one count of this clonotype. What it recognizes is unknown. The origin of this receptor is a male donor with ankylosing spondylitis. Sequenced input: blood, either unsorted or a sorted T cell fraction (not recorded which).

The CDR3 sequence is CSAGGWTSGGNEQFF. The CDR3 coding sequence is TGCAGTGCTGGGGGTTGGACTAGCGGAGGCAATGAGCAGTTCTTC. V and J are TRBV20-1 and TRBJ2-1, with 10 bases matching TRBD2. Germline assignment: CDR1 DFQATT and CDR2 SNEGSKA (reference sequence). Unmatched junction bases numbered 10, after V lost 5 bases and J lost 6 bases. The CDR3 is made up of 15 amino acids.